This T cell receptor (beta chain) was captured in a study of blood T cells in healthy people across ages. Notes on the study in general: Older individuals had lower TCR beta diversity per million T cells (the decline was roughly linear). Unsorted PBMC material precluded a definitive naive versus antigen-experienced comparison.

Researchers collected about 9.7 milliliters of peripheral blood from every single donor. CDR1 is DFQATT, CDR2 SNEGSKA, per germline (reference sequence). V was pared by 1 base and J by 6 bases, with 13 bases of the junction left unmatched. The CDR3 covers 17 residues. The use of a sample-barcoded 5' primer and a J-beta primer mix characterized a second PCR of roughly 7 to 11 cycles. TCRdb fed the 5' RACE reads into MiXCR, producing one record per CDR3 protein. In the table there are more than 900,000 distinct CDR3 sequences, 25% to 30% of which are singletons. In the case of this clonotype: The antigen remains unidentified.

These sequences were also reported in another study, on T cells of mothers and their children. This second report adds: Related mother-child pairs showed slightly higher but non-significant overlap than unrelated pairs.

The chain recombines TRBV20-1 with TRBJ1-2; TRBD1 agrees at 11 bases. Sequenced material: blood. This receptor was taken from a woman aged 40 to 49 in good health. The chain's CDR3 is CSARGLPGQGGLDGYTF. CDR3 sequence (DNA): TGCAGTGCTAGAGGACTGCCGGGACAGGGGGGTTTGGATGGCTACACCTTC.